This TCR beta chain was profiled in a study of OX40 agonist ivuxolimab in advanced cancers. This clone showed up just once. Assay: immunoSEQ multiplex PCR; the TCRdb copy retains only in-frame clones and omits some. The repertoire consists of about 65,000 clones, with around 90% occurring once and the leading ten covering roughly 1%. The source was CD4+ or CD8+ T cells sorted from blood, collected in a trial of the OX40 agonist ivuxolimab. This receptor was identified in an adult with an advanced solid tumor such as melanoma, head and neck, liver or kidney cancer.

In DNA, the CDR3 is TGTGCCAGCAGCCTGGACAGGGATAGCAATCAGCCCCAGCATTTT. Its translation is CASSLDRDSNQPQHF. The chain employs TRBV6-1 and TRBJ1-5; 8 bases align to TRBD1. Losses at the gene ends were 6 bases for V and 0 bases for J; bases not matched to a gene: 4. This CDR3 is built from 15 residues. CDR1 MNHNS and CDR2 SASEGT come from the germline V gene.